This T cell receptor (beta chain) was sequenced during a study of identical twins. All donors were healthy, and all were Caucasian. Study findings and constraints: Partial confounding of zero-insertion analyses by invariant MAIT and iNKT cells was possible. Compared with models, monozygotic twins showed more out-of-frame TCR alpha sharing.

MiXCR, applied by TCRdb to the 5' RACE reads, yields one record per CDR3 protein. The sample has 400,000 to 500,000 distinct CDR3 sequences, less than 20% seen once. This clonotype was seen a handful of times. Its antigen remains unknown. Deletions cut 0 bases from V and 12 bases from J, with 9 bases between. This CDR3 has 12 residues. Germline CDR1 is ENHRY and CDR2 is SYGVKD. The TCR originated in a man aged 45-60 years in good health. The chain recombines TRBV10-3 with TRBJ2-1; D not certain. Sequenced sample: naive T cells sorted from blood. For the CDR3, the DNA is TGTGCCATCAGTGAGTCGTTGTACGGGCAGTTCTTC. Translation: CAISESLYGQFF.